This TCR beta chain originates from a study of shared clonotypes between healthy human individuals. Germline CDR1 reads SGHVS; CDR2 reads FQNEAQ. V was pared by 2 bases and J by 1 base, with 8 bases between. This CDR3 is built from 14 residues. Study-level findings and limits: Limited genetic and exposure-history diversity came from having few donors.

On this clone itself: The antigen is not known.

Libraries were prepared by immunoSEQ multiplex PCR; TCRdb keeps only in-frame clonotypes and omits some of them. The data show about 1.5 million clones, with over 95% seen just once and more than 0.9% held by the top ten. The receptor's source is a man aged 30 to 45 in good health. The sequenced material came from naive CD4+ T cells sorted from blood. This sample's subset: CD45RA+ positively selected. The V call is TRBV7-8, the J call TRBJ1-2; D might be TRBD1 (5 bases). CDR3 nucleotides: TGTGCCAGCAGCTTACGCAGGGTTAACTATGGCTACACCTTC. Its translation is CASSLRRVNYGYTF.